Each of the 24 T cell receptor beta chains below was sequenced from the same sample in a study of CD8 T cells in ankylosing spondylitis. TCRdb re-called the 5' RACE reads through MiXCR, storing one row per CDR3 protein. The sample carries around 150,000 distinct CDR3 sequences, 40% to 50% recorded once. Sequencing was carried out using synovial fluid, either unsorted or a sorted T cell fraction (not recorded which). All receptors come from a male donor with ankylosing spondylitis.

The V and J genes are TRBV18 and TRBJ2-2; the match to TRBD2 covers 7 bases. From germline, CDR1 is KGHSH and CDR2 LQKENI. V gave up 1 base and J gave up 5 bases; unmatched junction bases: 7. The CDR3 is made up of 16 amino acids. This chain's CDR3 is CASSPRRTRRTGELFF. CDR3 coding DNA: TGTGCCAGCTCACCACGAAGGACTAGGAGGACCGGGGAGCTGTTTTTT.

The V call is TRBV7-8, the J call TRBJ1-5, with D possibly TRBD1 on 5 matching bases. CDR3 length: 16 amino acids. CDR1 is SGHVS, CDR2 FQNEAQ, per germline. V lost 1 base and J 5 bases, leaving 15 bases between the germline ends. This CDR3 is CASSLETVWGDQPQHF. The DNA for the CDR3 is TGTGCCAGCAGCTTAGAGACCGTTTGGGGGGATCAGCCCCAGCATTTT.

In its sample, this clonotype was seen many times. The chain couples TRBV29-1 to TRBJ2-1; tentative D call: TRBD2 (5 bases). Trimming removed 3 bases from V and 8 bases from J, with 17 bases in between. The CDR3 sequence is 14 residues long. The germline CDR1 and CDR2 sequences are SQVTM and ANQGSEA. CDR3 sequence (DNA): TGCAGCGTTGAGAGGGCAGATCCCGGGTATGAGCAGTTCTTC. Translating gives CSVERADPGYEQFF.

This chain links TRBV7-8 with TRBJ1-4; 7 nucleotides align to TRBD1. CDR1 and CDR2 from the germline V gene are SGHVS and FQNEAQ. The CDR3 contains 16 residues. The ends lost 5 bases at V and 8 bases at J; junction bases unmatched: 14. CDR3 nucleotides: TGTGCCAGCAGCCACCCGGGGACAGCCGGGGGAGAAAAACTGTTTTTT. The encoded protein is CASSHPGTAGGEKLFF.

V gene TRBV5-1 combines with J gene TRBJ2-1, with 8 bases identical to TRBD1. From germline, CDR1 is SGHRS and CDR2 YFSETQ. J lost 2 bases, V lost 4 bases, and 8 bases had no gene match. The CDR3 sequence is 16 residues long. This CDR3 reads CASSAGQGLTYNEQFF. As DNA, the CDR3 is TGCGCCAGCAGCGCCGGACAGGGTCTTACCTACAATGAGCAGTTCTTC.

This clonotype has only a few counts. The V call is TRBV27, the J call TRBJ2-7, with D hard to call. CDR1 MNHEY and CDR2 SMNVEV come from the germline V gene (reference sequence). V was clipped by 2 bases and J by 0 bases, with 11 bases between them. This CDR3 is 15 amino acids long. The CDR3 DNA is TGTGCCAGCAGTTTAGGTGGATACGTCTCCTACGAGCAGTACTTC. Encoded protein: CASSLGGYVSYEQYF.

In its sample, this clonotype was seen a few times. J is TRBJ1-1 and V is TRBV28; a weak D match, TRBD1 (5 bases). This CDR3 has 16 amino acids. CDR1 is MDHEN and CDR2 is SYDVKM in the germline V gene. The V gene lost 3 bases and the J gene lost 4 bases, with 18 bases spanning the gap. The DNA of the CDR3 is TGTGCCAGCAGTTTTCCCTACAGGCCACGGTTCACTGAAGCTTTCTTT. It translates to CASSFPYRPRFTEAFF. The whole variable domain, remainder taken from reference TRBV28 and TRBJ1-1, is DVKVTQSSRYLVKRTGEKVFLECVQDMDHENMFWYRQDPGLGLRLIYFSYDVKMKEKGDIPEGYSVSREKKERFSLILESASTNQTSMYLCASSFPYRPRFTEAFFGQGTRLTVV.

This sequence joins TRBV4-2 and TRBJ2-1; the D gene is possibly TRBD2 (6 bases). Germline lookup yields CDR1 LGHNA and CDR2 YNFKEQ. Trimming pared 0 bases from V and 0 bases from J, leaving 18 bases between. The CDR3 sequence is 19 residues long. The DNA for the CDR3 is TGTGCCAGCAGCCAAGATCTACTAGCCCGAATTAGCTCCTACAATGAGCAGTTCTTC. This gives the protein CASSQDLLARISSYNEQFF.

This clonotype was detected only once. The chain carries TRBV20-1 and TRBJ2-7, with 10 positions matching TRBD2. CDR3 length equals 15 residues. In germline, CDR1 is DFQATT, CDR2 SNEGSKA (reference sequence). Germline trimming cut 1 base from V and 3 bases from J; bases unmatched to any gene: 6. The chain's CDR3 is CSARVEREGVYEQYF. DNA for the CDR3: TGCAGTGCTAGAGTCGAGCGGGAGGGAGTCTACGAGCAGTACTTC.

This clonotype was counted between two and nine times. The rearrangement uses TRBV11-2 and TRBJ2-3; 7 bases are shared with TRBD2. Germline V lookup: CDR1 SGHAT, CDR2 FQNNGV. The CDR3 extends over 17 amino acids. V gave up 2 bases and J gave up 0 bases; unmatched junction bases: 8. In DNA, the CDR3 is TGTGCCAGCAGCTTACCCTATCTAGCGGCCAGCACAGATACGCAGTATTTT. Its translation is CASSLPYLAASTDTQYF. Full variable domain (missing parts from reference TRBV11-2 and TRBJ2-3): EAGVAQSPRYKIIEKRQSVAFWCNPISGHATLYWYQQILGQGPKLLIQFQNNGVVDDSQLPKDRFSAERLKGVDSTLKIQPAKLEDSAVYLCASSLPYLAASTDTQYFGPGTRLTVL.

The V call is TRBV7-9, the J call TRBJ2-3; 8 nucleotides agree with TRBD2. The CDR3 covers 16 residues. Looked up from germline, CDR1 is SEHNR and CDR2 is FQNEAQ (reference sequence). V shed 5 bases, J shed 3 bases, and the junction held 10 bases outside the gene matches. The chain's CDR3 is CASSLSRGRWTDTQYF. DNA for the CDR3: TGTGCCAGCAGCCTCAGTCGCGGGAGGTGGACAGATACGCAGTATTTT.

The chain carries TRBV29-1 and TRBJ2-2; possible D gene TRBD1, 6 bases. The ends were cut back, 6 bases at V and 1 base at J, with 12 bases in the middle. From germline, CDR1 is SQVTM and CDR2 ANQGSEA. The CDR3 has 14 amino acids. The CDR3 loop is CSVTRGRNTGELFF. CDR3 nucleotides: TGCAGCGTAACCAGGGGTAGGAACACCGGGGAGCTGTTTTTT.

This clonotype was detected many times. This chain joins TRBV28 and TRBJ1-4, with D possibly matching TRBD1 (5 bases). Germline lookup yields CDR1 MDHEN and CDR2 SYDVKM. V was clipped by 6 bases and J by 3 bases, with 8 bases between them. This CDR3 spans 13 amino acids. CDR3 region: CASRGVANEKLFF. CDR3 DNA sequence: TGTGCCAGCAGAGGGGTGGCTAATGAAAAACTGTTTTTT. The full variable domain, with the rest looked up from reference TRBV28 and TRBJ1-4, is DVKVTQSSRYLVKRTGEKVFLECVQDMDHENMFWYRQDPGLGLRLIYFSYDVKMKEKGDIPEGYSVSREKKERFSLILESASTNQTSMYLCASRGVANEKLFFGSGTQLSVL.

This clonotype was seen repeatedly, ten times or more. V is TRBV20-1 and J is TRBJ2-1; the match to TRBD2 covers 11 bases. Germline V CDR1 and CDR2: DFQATT, SNEGSKA (reference sequence). With 4 bases clipped from V and 8 bases from J, the junction kept 10 bases outside the gene matches. This CDR3 is built from 15 residues. DNA of the CDR3: TGCAGTGCTATCATCGGTAGCGGGAGGGCCGATGAGCAGTTCTTC. Translation: CSAIIGSGRADEQFF.

This clonotype was seen repeatedly, ten times or more. The chain combines TRBV4-3 with TRBJ2-5; a possible D gene is TRBD2 (6 bases). Trimming shortened V by 0 bases and J by 4 bases, and 12 bases separated the two germline ends. Germline CDR1 is LGHNA and CDR2 is YSLEER. The CDR3 loop spans 15 amino acids. Written as DNA, the CDR3 is TGCGCCAGCAGCCAAGATATGGCGGGATTAGAGACCCAGTACTTC. This codes for CASSQDMAGLETQYF.

This clonotype has just a few counts. The genes are TRBV27 and TRBJ1-6; D may be TRBD1 (6 bases). V was pared by 1 base and J by 5 bases, with 24 bases between. Germline V CDR1 and CDR2: MNHEY, SMNVEV (reference sequence). The CDR3 is 20 amino acids. In DNA, the CDR3 is TGTGCCAGCAGTTTATTGAGGGGGGCTGGGCCCTACGGGGATAATTCACCCCTCCACTTT. It yields the protein CASSLLRGAGPYGDNSPLHF.

Only a few counts were recorded for this clonotype. This chain links TRBV12-3 or TRBV12-4 with TRBJ2-7; 7 bases are a match to TRBD1. This CDR3 has 16 residues. V gave up 6 bases and J gave up 4 bases; unmatched junction bases: 15. Here the CDR3 DNA reads TGTGCCAGCAGCCCCCCCTGGGGACAGTCGGAGTACGAGCAGTACTTC. It translates to CASSPPWGQSEYEQYF.

The V gene is TRBV24-1, the J gene TRBJ2-3, with D perhaps being TRBD1 or TRBD2 (5 bases each). The CDR3 is 13 residues long. Germline V gives CDR1 KGHDR, CDR2 SFDVKD. V was pared by 5 bases and J by 2 bases, with 7 bases between. The CDR3 loop is CATSAGTTDTQYF. The CDR3 DNA reads as TGTGCCACCAGTGCGGGGACCACAGATACGCAGTATTTT.

This clonotype occurred many times. The V and J genes are TRBV4-2 and TRBJ2-3; possible D gene TRBD2, 6 bases. V was pared by 1 base and J by 3 bases, with 8 bases between. Per the germline V gene, CDR1 is LGHNA and CDR2 is YNFKEQ. CDR3 length: 14 amino acids. In nucleotides, the CDR3 is TGTGCCAGCAGCCAAGGACGGGGGACAGATACGCAGTATTTT. Translated, it gives CASSQGRGTDTQYF.

This clonotype was counted a few times. The chain has TRBV3-1 and TRBJ1-1; maybe TRBD1 (5 bases). The CDR3 contains 18 residues. V was shortened by 1 base and J by 0 bases, with 18 bases between the two germline ends. CDR1 and CDR2 from the germline V gene are LGHDT and YNNKEL (reference sequence). The CDR3 sequence is CASSQVVGTVSMNTEAFF. The CDR3 DNA follows: TGTGCCAGCAGCCAAGTAGTAGGGACCGTCAGTATGAACACTGAAGCTTTCTTT.

The V gene is TRBV28, the J gene TRBJ1-5; possible D gene TRBD1, 6 bases. V lost 5 bases and J lost 5, with 22 bases in between. Germline CDR1 MDHEN, CDR2 SYDVKM. The CDR3 runs 17 residues. The DNA for the CDR3 is TGTGCCAGCAGTAGACCCCTGACAGGTGGAGTCGATCAGCCCCAGCATTTT. This encodes CASSRPLTGGVDQPQHF.

In nucleotides, the CDR3 is TGCGCCAGCAGCCAGGGACGGCTGGACACTGAAGCTTTCTTT. It encodes CASSQGRLDTEAFF. The chain has TRBV4-3 and TRBJ1-1, with D possibly TRBD1 on 5 matching bases. The germline V and J ends were trimmed by 3 bases and 3 bases, with 11 bases remaining between them. CDR1 and CDR2 from the germline V gene are LGHNA and YSLEER. The CDR3 runs to 14 residues.

This clonotype was found a few times. The chain's CDR3 is CASSQLDRGISNTEAFF. The DNA of the CDR3 is TGCGCCAGCAGCCAACTGGACAGAGGAATCTCGAACACTGAAGCTTTCTTT. The chain recombines TRBV4-1 with TRBJ1-1; tentative D call: TRBD1 (6 bases). The CDR3 is made up of 17 amino acids. V lost 2 bases and J lost 1, with 17 bases in between. Germline CDR1 is MGHRA and CDR2 is YSYEKL.

The chain uses TRBV6-6 and TRBJ2-2, with unresolved D. The CDR3 is 13 amino acids. Germline assignment: CDR1 MNHNY and CDR2 SVGAGI (reference sequence). With 2 bases removed from V and 6 bases from J, the gap between germline ends came to 7 bases. The CDR3 here is CASSYVVPGELFF. CDR3 DNA sequence: TGTGCCAGCAGTTACGTTGTCCCCGGGGAGCTGTTTTTT.